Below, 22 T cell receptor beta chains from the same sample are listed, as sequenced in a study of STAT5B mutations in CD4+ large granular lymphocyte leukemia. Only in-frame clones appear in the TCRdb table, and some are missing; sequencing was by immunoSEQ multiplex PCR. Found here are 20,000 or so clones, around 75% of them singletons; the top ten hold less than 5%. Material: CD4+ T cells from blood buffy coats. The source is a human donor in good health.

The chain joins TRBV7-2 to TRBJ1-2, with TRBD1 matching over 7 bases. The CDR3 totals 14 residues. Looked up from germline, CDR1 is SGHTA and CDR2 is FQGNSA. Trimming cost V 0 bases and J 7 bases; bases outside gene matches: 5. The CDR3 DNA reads TGTGCCAGCAGCTTAGCAGGCAGGGGGGGTGGCTACACCTTC. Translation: CASSLAGRGGGYTF.

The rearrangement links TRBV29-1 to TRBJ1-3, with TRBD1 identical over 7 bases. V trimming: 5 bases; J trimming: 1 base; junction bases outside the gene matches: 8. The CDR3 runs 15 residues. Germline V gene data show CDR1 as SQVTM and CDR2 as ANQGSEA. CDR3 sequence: CSVKGRQGSGNTIYF. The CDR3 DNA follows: TGCAGCGTTAAGGGGAGACAGGGATCTGGAAACACCATATATTTT.

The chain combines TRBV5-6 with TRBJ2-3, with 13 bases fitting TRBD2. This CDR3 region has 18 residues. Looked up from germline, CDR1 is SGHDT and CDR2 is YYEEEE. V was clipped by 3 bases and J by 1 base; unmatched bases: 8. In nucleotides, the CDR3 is TGTGCCAGCAGCTCCCCACTAGCGGGAGGGCCGGGCACAGATACGCAGTATTTT. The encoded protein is CASSSPLAGGPGTDTQYF.

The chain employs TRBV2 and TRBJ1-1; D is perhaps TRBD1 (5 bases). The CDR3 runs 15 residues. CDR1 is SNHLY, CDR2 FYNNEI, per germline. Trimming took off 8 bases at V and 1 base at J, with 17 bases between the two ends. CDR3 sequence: CASSSWDSENTEAFF. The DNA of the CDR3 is TGTGCCAGCTCGAGCTGGGACTCCGAGAACACTGAAGCTTTCTTT.

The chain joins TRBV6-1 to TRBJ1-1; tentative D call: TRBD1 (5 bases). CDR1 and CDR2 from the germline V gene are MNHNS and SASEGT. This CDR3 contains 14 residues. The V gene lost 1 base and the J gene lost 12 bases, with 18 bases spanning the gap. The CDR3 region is CASSEDRLMGVTFF. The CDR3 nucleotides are TGTGCCAGCAGTGAAGATCGATTGATGGGGGTAACTTTCTTT.

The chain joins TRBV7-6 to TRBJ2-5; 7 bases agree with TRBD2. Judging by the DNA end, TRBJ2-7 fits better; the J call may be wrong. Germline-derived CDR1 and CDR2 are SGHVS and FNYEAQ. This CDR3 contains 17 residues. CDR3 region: CASSTPFVAAGSYEQYF. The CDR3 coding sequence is TGTGCCAGCAGCACCCCTTTCGTTGCAGCGGGGTCCTACGAGCAGTACTTC.

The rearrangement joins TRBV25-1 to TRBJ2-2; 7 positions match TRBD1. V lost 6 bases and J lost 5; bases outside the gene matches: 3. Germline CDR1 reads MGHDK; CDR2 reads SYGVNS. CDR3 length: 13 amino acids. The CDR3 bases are TGTGCCAGCAGGACAGGGCAGACCGGGGAGCTGTTTTTT. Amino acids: CASRTGQTGELFF.

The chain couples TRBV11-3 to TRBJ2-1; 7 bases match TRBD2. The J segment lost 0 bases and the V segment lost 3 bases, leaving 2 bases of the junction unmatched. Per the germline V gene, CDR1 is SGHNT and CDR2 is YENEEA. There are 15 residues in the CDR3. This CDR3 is CASSFRGVSYNEQFF. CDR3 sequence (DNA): TGTGCCAGCAGCTTTCGGGGGGTCTCCTACAATGAGCAGTTCTTC.

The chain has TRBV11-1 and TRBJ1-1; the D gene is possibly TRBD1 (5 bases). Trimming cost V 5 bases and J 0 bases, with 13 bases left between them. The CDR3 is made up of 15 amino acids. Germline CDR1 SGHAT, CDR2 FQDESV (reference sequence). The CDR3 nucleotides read TGTGCCAGCAGCCCGCGGGACGGCTTGAACACTGAAGCTTTCTTT. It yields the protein CASSPRDGLNTEAFF.

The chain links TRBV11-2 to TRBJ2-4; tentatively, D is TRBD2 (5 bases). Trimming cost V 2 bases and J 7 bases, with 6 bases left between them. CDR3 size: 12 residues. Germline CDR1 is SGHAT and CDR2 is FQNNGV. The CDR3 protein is CASSLSGNIQYF. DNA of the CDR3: TGTGCCAGCAGCTTATCGGGGAACATTCAGTACTTC.

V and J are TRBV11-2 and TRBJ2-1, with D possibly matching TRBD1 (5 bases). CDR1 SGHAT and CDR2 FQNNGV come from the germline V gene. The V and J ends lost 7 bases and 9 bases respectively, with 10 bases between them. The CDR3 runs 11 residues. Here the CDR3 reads CASNQGGEQFF. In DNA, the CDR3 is TGTGCCAGCAACCAGGGCGGTGAGCAGTTCTTC.

CDR3 amino acids: CASSQDRLAGGWTDTQYF. The CDR3 nucleotides read TGCGCCAGCAGCCAAGATCGCTTAGCGGGAGGTTGGACGGATACGCAGTATTTT. The rearrangement uses TRBV4-1 and TRBJ2-3; TRBD2 matches 10 bases. Germline V CDR1 and CDR2: MGHRA, YSYEKL. The CDR3 covers 18 residues. V dropped 0 bases and J dropped 6; count of bases not matched to a gene: 12.

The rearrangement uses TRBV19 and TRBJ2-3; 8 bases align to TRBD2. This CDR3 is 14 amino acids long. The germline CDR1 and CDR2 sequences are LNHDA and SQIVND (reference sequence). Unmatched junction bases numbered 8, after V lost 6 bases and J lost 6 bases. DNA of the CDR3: TGTGCCAGTAGGGCGCGGGAGGCCCCTGATACGCAGTATTTT. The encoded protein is CASRAREAPDTQYF.

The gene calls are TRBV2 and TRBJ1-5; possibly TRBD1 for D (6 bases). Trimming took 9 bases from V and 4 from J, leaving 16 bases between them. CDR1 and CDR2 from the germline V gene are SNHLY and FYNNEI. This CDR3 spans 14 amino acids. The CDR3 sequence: CASREDSFNQPQHF. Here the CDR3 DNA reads TGTGCCAGTAGGGAGGACAGTTTTAATCAGCCCCAGCATTTT.

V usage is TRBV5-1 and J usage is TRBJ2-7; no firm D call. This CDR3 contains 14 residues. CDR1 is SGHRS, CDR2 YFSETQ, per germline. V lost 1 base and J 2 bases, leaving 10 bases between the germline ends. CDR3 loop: CASSLSGGTYEQYF. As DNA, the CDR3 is TGCGCCAGCAGCTTGTCCGGCGGTACCTACGAGCAGTACTTC.

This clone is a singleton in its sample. The CDR3 region is CASSPGQGRYEQYF. CDR3 coding DNA: TGCGCCAGCAGCCCGGGACAGGGTAGGTACGAGCAGTACTTC. The chain links TRBV5-1 to TRBJ2-5, with 9 bases that match TRBD1. TRBJ2-7 explains the end of the DNA better; the J call may be wrong. Germline V gene sequence: CDR1 SGHRS, CDR2 YFSETQ. The CDR3 sequence is 14 residues long.

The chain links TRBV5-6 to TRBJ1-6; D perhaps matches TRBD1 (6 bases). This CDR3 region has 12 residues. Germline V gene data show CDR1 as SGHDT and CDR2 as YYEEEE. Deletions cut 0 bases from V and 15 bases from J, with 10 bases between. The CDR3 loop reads CASSLVRGLLHF. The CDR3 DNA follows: TGTGCCAGCAGCTTGGTCCGGGGGCTCCTCCACTTT.

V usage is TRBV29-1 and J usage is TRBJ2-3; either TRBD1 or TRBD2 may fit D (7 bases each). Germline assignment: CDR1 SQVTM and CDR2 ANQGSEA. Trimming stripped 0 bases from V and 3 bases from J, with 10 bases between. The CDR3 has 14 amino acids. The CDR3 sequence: CSVEDRGGTDTQYF. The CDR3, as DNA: TGCAGCGTTGAAGACAGGGGGGGAACAGATACGCAGTATTTT.

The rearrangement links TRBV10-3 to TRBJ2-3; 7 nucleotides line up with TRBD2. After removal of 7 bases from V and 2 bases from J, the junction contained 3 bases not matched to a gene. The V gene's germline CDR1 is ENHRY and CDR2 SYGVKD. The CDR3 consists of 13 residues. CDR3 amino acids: CAITLAVTDTQYF. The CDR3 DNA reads TGTGCCATCACCCTAGCGGTCACAGATACGCAGTATTTT.

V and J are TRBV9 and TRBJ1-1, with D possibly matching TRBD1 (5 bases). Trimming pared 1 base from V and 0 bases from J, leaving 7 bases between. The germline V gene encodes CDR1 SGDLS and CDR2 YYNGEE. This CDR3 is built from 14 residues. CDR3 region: CASSVSGLNTEAFF. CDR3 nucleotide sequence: TGTGCCAGCAGCGTATCGGGGCTGAACACTGAAGCTTTCTTT.

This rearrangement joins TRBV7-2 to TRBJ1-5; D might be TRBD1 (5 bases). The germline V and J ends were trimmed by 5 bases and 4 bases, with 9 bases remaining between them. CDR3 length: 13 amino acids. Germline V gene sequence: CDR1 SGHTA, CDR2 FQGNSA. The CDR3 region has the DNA TGTGCCAGCAGCCCTGACAGAAATCAGCCCCAGCATTTT. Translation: CASSPDRNQPQHF.

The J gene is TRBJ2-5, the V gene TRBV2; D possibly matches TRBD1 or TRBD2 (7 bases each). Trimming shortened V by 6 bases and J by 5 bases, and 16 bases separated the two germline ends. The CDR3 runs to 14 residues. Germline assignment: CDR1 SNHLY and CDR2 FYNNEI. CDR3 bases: TGTGCCAGCAGCCTCCAGGGGGAGGGGGAGACCCAGTACTTC. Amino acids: CASSLQGEGETQYF. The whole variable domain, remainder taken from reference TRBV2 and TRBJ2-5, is EPEVTQTPSHQVTQMGQEVILRCVPISNHLYFYWYRQILGQKVEFLVSFYNNEISEKSEIFDDQFSVERPDGSNFTLKIRSTKLEDSAMYFCASSLQGEGETQYFGPGTRLLVL.